Shown below are 25 T cell receptor beta chains from a single sample sequenced in a study of T-cell memory formation after mild COVID-19 listed by TCRdb under 2021. The library was produced with 5' RACE. Sequencing took place on an Illumina NovaSeq 6000. TCRdb's own reprocessing of the public reads used fastp at Q25 and MiXCR and kept productive beta chains. All rows with the same CDR3 protein become a single entry with the most common DNA and genes. The table for this sample lists around 49,000 distinct CDR3 sequences; roughly a quarter of them were counted only once. The ten largest account for 43% of the sample. Sequencing was performed on PBMCs or a T cell subset sorted from them (not recorded which). These receptors were taken from a man between 18 and 29 years old who had mild COVID-19 (a few samples of this study predate the infection). The sample titles of this study are shuffled in the database, so cell type and time point are left out; the donor was told from shared clones.

This clonotype was detected a few times. This chain connects TRBV12-3 or TRBV12-4 to TRBJ1-2; tentative D call: TRBD1 (6 bases). Trimming removed 5 bases from V and 2 bases from J, with 18 bases in between. This CDR3 is 16 amino acids long. The CDR3 nucleotides are TGTGCCAGCAGTGCTTTGGACAGCTTAACAAACTATGGCTACACCTTC. Its protein is CASSALDSLTNYGYTF.

This clonotype was found a few times. The rearrangement uses TRBV6-2 or TRBV6-3 and TRBJ2-7, with D uncertain. CDR3 length: 13 amino acids. Germline V gene lookup returns CDR1 MNHEY and CDR2 SVGEGT. The V end was cut by 10 bases, the J end by 5 bases, with 18 bases between. The CDR3 DNA follows: TGTGCCACACGTCGACTGACTGTAGACGAGCAGTACGTC. Its protein is CATRRLTVDEQYV.

The sample holds many counts of this clonotype. The chain links TRBV20-1 to TRBJ2-7; D gene unclear. The V end lost 0 bases, the J end lost 3 bases, and 9 bases lay between the germline ends. This CDR3 comprises 13 residues. CDR1 DFQATT and CDR2 SNEGSKA come from the germline V gene (reference sequence). In nucleotides, the CDR3 is TGCAGTGCTAGAGATCTCGGCGGCTACGAGCAGTACTTC. Amino acids: CSARDLGGYEQYF.

This clonotype came up a few times. The chain couples TRBV7-3 to TRBJ2-3; 10 positions match TRBD2. V was clipped by 5 bases and J by 6 bases; unmatched bases: 11. Per the germline V gene, CDR1 is SGHTA and CDR2 is FQGTGA. The CDR3 is 16 residues long. The CDR3 nucleotides read TGTGCCAGCAGCCTCCAAGCGGGGGGGCTTCTGGATACGCAGTATTTT. It codes for CASSLQAGGLLDTQYF.

This chain links TRBV6-4 with TRBJ2-5; 11 bases align to TRBD2. The trim removed 6 bases at V and 5 bases at J, leaving 8 bases unmatched. This CDR3 is built from 15 residues. From germline, CDR1 is MRHNA and CDR2 SNTAGT. The CDR3 nucleotides are TGTGCCAGCAGCGCTACGACTAGCGGGGTGGAGACCCAGTACTTC. Translation: CASSATTSGVETQYF.

This clonotype was seen a few times. The chain is built from TRBV3-1 and TRBJ2-3; TRBD2 matches at 9 bases. With 6 bases clipped from V and 6 bases from J, the junction kept 7 bases outside the gene matches. This CDR3 has 14 residues. In germline, CDR1 is LGHDT, CDR2 YNNKEL (reference sequence). The CDR3 reads CASRESGGRDTQYF. The CDR3 nucleotides are TGTGCCAGCAGAGAAAGCGGGGGGCGGGATACGCAGTATTTT.

The CDR3 DNA reads as TGTGCCAGCAGCTTAGAAGGACAGAAAGAGACCCAGTACTTC. Protein: CASSLEGQKETQYF. This rearrangement joins TRBV11-2 to TRBJ2-5, with TRBD1 as a possible D gene (6 bases). Germline V gene data show CDR1 as SGHAT and CDR2 as FQNNGV. The CDR3 totals 14 residues. Trimming took off 0 bases at V and 3 bases at J, with 8 bases between the two ends.

There are many counts of this clonotype. The gene calls are TRBV20-1 and TRBJ1-1; D is perhaps TRBD1 (5 bases). V gave up 3 bases and J gave up 10 bases, with 21 bases separating them. The CDR3 spans 14 residues. Germline CDR1 reads DFQATT; CDR2 reads SNEGSKA (reference sequence). Written as DNA, the CDR3 is TGCAGTGCTAGGGGGGGTGAGGGCTCCCTAGTAGCTTTCTTT. Protein product: CSARGGEGSLVAFF.

This clonotype appeared a few times. The gene calls are TRBV6-6 and TRBJ2-3; a possible D gene is TRBD1 (5 bases). Trimming removed 2 bases from V and 4 bases from J, with 10 bases in between. CDR3 length: 14 residues. Germline V gives CDR1 MNHNY, CDR2 SVGAGI (reference sequence). The CDR3: CASSYVRVADTQYF. The DNA of the CDR3 is TGTGCCAGCAGTTACGTCAGGGTTGCAGATACGCAGTATTTT.

The rearrangement joins TRBV7-6 to TRBJ2-5; D not resolved. The CDR3 contains 14 residues. V was clipped by 6 bases and J by 1 base, with 12 bases between them. Germline CDR1 reads SGHVS; CDR2 reads FNYEAQ. The CDR3 DNA reads as TGTGCCAGCAGGCGGTCAATCACCCAAGAGACCCAGTACTTC. Its protein is CASRRSITQETQYF.

The chain couples TRBV4-1 to TRBJ2-7, with TRBD2 matching 9 bases. This CDR3 region has 15 residues. The J segment lost 4 bases and the V segment lost 3 bases, leaving 7 bases of the junction unmatched. CDR1 is MGHRA, CDR2 YSYEKL, per germline. The CDR3: CASSHGSGGRYEQYF. CDR3 sequence (DNA): TGCGCCAGCAGCCATGGGAGCGGGGGGAGGTACGAGCAGTACTTC.

The V call is TRBV18, the J call TRBJ2-7, with D maybe TRBD2 (6 bases). The germline CDR1 and CDR2 sequences are KGHSH and LQKENI. CDR3 length: 14 amino acids. Trimming shortened V by 3 bases and J by 5 bases, and 14 bases separated the two germline ends. The CDR3 DNA sequence: TGTGCCAGCTCACCGTCGGGGGAGAAGCACGAGCAGTACGTC. Translated: CASSPSGEKHEQYV.

There are a few counts of this clonotype. The chain carries TRBV5-1 and TRBJ2-3, with a tentative D call TRBD2 (6 bases). CDR3 length equals 15 residues. V was clipped by 0 bases and J by 5 bases, with 13 bases between them. CDR1 SGHRS and CDR2 YFSETQ come from the germline V gene. The CDR3 spells CASSLGVLGGDTQYF. The CDR3 bases are TGCGCCAGCAGCTTGGGAGTCCTCGGGGGAGATACGCAGTATTTT. Using reference TRBV5-1 and TRBJ2-3 for the parts outside the CDR3, the full variable domain is KAGVTQTPRYLIKTRGQQVTLSCSPISGHRSVSWYQQTPGQGLQFLFEYFSETQRNKGNFPGRFSGRQFSNSRSEMNVSTLELGDSALYLCASSLGVLGGDTQYFGPGTRLTVL.

A few counts support this clonotype. The chain links TRBV6-2 or TRBV6-3 to TRBJ1-2; D is unresolved. The CDR3 consists of 15 residues. Trimming pared 2 bases from V and 0 bases from J, leaving 10 bases between. CDR1 MNHEY and CDR2 SVGEGT come from the germline V gene. CDR3 bases: TGTGCCAGCAGTTACGGACGGAGGGCTAACTATGGCTACACCTTC. Protein sequence: CASSYGRRANYGYTF.

CDR3 amino acids: CASSLGQGHQPQHF. CDR3 bases: TGCGCCAGCAGCTTGGGGCAGGGGCATCAGCCCCAGCATTTT. The chain combines TRBV5-1 with TRBJ1-5; tentatively, D is TRBD1 (6 bases). From germline, CDR1 is SGHRS and CDR2 YFSETQ. V shed 0 bases and J shed 5 bases, with 9 bases lying between them. The CDR3 is 14 amino acids.

The V and J genes are TRBV29-1 and TRBJ2-5; TRBD1 matches at 8 bases. CDR1 and CDR2 (germline): SQVTM, ANQGSEA. With V trimmed by 5 bases and J by 4 bases, 12 bases remained unmatched. The CDR3 consists of 15 residues. CDR3 in amino acids: CSVSNWDRRGETQYF. CDR3 DNA sequence: TGCAGCGTTAGTAACTGGGACAGGAGGGGAGAGACCCAGTACTTC.

V usage is TRBV4-2 and J usage is TRBJ2-3, with 7 positions matching TRBD2. V lost 4 bases, J lost 3 bases, and 13 bases stayed unmatched. The germline V gene has CDR1 LGHNA and CDR2 YNFKEQ. CDR3 length equals 17 residues. The CDR3 here is CASSRTFGGGTTDTQYF. The CDR3 DNA is TGTGCCAGCAGCCGAACCTTTGGCGGGGGAACGACAGATACGCAGTATTTT.

The V gene is TRBV19, the J gene TRBJ2-7; D is perhaps TRBD2 (5 bases). Per the germline V gene, CDR1 is LNHDA and CDR2 is SQIVND (reference sequence). The V end lost 1 base, the J end lost 0 bases, and 10 bases lay between the germline ends. CDR3 size: 15 residues. The CDR3 coding sequence is TGTGCCAGTAGTATAGCGGGGTACAGCTCCTACGAGCAGTACTTC. Its translation is CASSIAGYSSYEQYF.

The V and J genes are TRBV3-1 and TRBJ2-7; TRBD2 is a possible D gene (6 bases). This CDR3 is 13 amino acids long. Germline loops: CDR1 LGHDT, CDR2 YNNKEL (reference sequence). Trimming took 1 base from V and 4 from J, leaving 8 bases between them. The CDR3: CASSQAGDYEQYV. CDR3 DNA sequence: TGTGCCAGCAGCCAAGCGGGGGATTACGAGCAGTACGTC.

The chain links TRBV12-3 or TRBV12-4 to TRBJ2-1; the D gene is possibly TRBD1 (6 bases). The ends were cut back, 3 bases at V and 7 bases at J, with 16 bases in the middle. CDR3 length: 15 amino acids. In DNA, the CDR3 is TGTGCCAGCAGTTTTGCTGACAGGCCGCCGAATGAGCAGTTCTTC. Its translation: CASSFADRPPNEQFF.

This chain connects TRBV24-1 to TRBJ2-5; TRBD1 agrees at 8 bases. V was pared by 3 bases and J by 5 bases, with 4 bases of the junction left unmatched. There are 14 residues in the CDR3. From germline, CDR1 is KGHDR and CDR2 SFDVKD. CDR3 protein: CATSDPDRGETQYF. CDR3 sequence (DNA): TGTGCCACCAGTGATCCTGACAGGGGCGAGACCCAGTACTTC.

This clonotype was counted between two and nine times. This sequence joins TRBV5-1 and TRBJ1-2; the match to TRBD1 covers 12 bases. This CDR3 has 16 amino acids. Unmatched junction bases numbered 10, after V lost 4 bases and J lost 6 bases. The V gene's germline CDR1 is SGHRS and CDR2 YFSETQ. This chain's CDR3 is CASSQTGTGGAHGYTF. CDR3 bases: TGCGCCAGCAGCCAGACCGGGACAGGGGGCGCGCATGGCTACACCTTC.

A few counts support this clonotype. V gene TRBV2 combines with J gene TRBJ1-4; 7 bases line up with TRBD1. The CDR3 loop spans 17 amino acids. V gave up 8 bases and J gave up 6 bases; unmatched junction bases: 18. Per germline, CDR1 SNHLY and CDR2 FYNNEI. The CDR3 DNA reads TGTGCCAGCCACCCTTGGTTTGAGGGGGCGAGGGATGAAAAACTGTTTTTT. This translates into CASHPWFEGARDEKLFF.

This clonotype was counted only a few times. This sequence joins TRBV9 and TRBJ2-5, with 10 bases that match TRBD2. J gave up 4 bases and V 3 bases, and 0 bases lay outside the gene matches. Germline CDR1 is SGDLS and CDR2 is YYNGEE. The CDR3 loop spans 13 amino acids. The CDR3, as DNA: TGTGCCAGCAGCGAGCGGGGGGGAGAGACCCAGTACTTC. It specifies CASSERGGETQYF.

In its sample, this clonotype was seen a few times. V is TRBV12-5 and J is TRBJ1-1, with D possibly being TRBD1 (5 bases). The V end lost 3 bases, the J end lost 5 bases, and 16 bases lay between the germline ends. The length of the CDR3 is 15 residues. In germline, CDR1 is LGHNT, CDR2 FRNRAP. The CDR3 is CASGLDPLWGTEAFF. CDR3 coding DNA: TGTGCTAGTGGTTTAGATCCCCTGTGGGGGACTGAAGCTTTCTTT.